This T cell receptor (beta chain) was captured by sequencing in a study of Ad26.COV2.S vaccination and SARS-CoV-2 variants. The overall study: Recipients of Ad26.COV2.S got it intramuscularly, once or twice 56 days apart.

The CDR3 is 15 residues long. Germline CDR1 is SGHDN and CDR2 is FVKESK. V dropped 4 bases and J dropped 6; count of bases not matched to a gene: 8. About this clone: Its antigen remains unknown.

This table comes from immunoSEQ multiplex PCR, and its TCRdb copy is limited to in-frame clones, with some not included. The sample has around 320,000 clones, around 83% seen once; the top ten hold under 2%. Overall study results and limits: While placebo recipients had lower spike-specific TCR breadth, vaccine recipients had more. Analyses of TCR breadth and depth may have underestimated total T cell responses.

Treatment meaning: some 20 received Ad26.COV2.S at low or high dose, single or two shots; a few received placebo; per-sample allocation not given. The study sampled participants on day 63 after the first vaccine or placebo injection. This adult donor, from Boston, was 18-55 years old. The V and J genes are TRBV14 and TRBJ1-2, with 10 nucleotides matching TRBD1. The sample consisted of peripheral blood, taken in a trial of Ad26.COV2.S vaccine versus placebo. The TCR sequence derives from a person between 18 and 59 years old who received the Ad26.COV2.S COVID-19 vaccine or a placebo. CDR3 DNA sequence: TGTGCCAGCAGCCCCAGACAGGGGGCCGGGAATGGCTACACCTTC. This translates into CASSPRQGAGNGYTF.